Each of the 23 T cell receptor beta chains below was sequenced from the same sample in a study of PD-L1 blockade in urothelial cancer. This table comes from immunoSEQ multiplex PCR, and its TCRdb copy is limited to in-frame clones, with some not included. The repertoire holds more than 40,000 clones, with approximately 78% as singletons. This sample's time point: pretreatment peripheral blood. The source was PBMCs, collected around atezolizumab (anti-PD-L1) treatment. The source of these receptors is a man aged 45-60 years with urothelial cancer.

V usage is TRBV9 and J usage is TRBJ2-3, with 9 bases identical to TRBD2. The CDR3 runs to 16 residues. CDR1 is SGDLS, CDR2 YYNGEE, per germline. Trimming cost V 3 bases and J 0 bases; bases outside gene matches: 5. The CDR3, as DNA: TGTGCCAGCAGCGCCGGGACTAGCCCTAGCACAGATACGCAGTATTTT. It is translated as CASSAGTSPSTDTQYF. The complete variable domain, with remaining parts taken from reference TRBV9 and TRBJ2-3, reads DSGVTQTPKHLITATGQRVTLRCSPRSGDLSVYWYQQSLDQGLQFLIQYYNGEERAKGNILERFSAQQFPDLHSELNLSSLELGDSALYFCASSAGTSPSTDTQYFGPGTRLTVL.

About this clone itself: At one end, the junction sequence differs from germline, possibly due to a read error. This chain joins TRBV5-1 and TRBJ1-1, with D perhaps matching TRBD1 (5 bases). From germline, CDR1 is SGHRS and CDR2 YFSETQ. The length of the CDR3 is 14 residues. Written as DNA, the CDR3 is TGCGCCAGCAGTTTGGGGCGGGGAAACACTGAAGCTTTCTTT. Translated, it gives CASSLGRGNTEAFF.

The chain carries TRBV2 and TRBJ1-5, with D perhaps TRBD1 (6 bases). CDR3 length equals 14 residues. Looked up from germline, CDR1 is SNHLY and CDR2 is FYNNEI. Deletions cut 3 bases from V and 7 bases from J, with 13 bases between. The CDR3 protein is CASSDSGGRQPQHF. In nucleotides, the CDR3 is TGTGCCAGCAGTGATTCGGGGGGGCGGCAGCCCCAGCATTTT. The variable domain in full, with the rest retrieved from reference TRBV2 and TRBJ1-5, is EPEVTQTPSHQVTQMGQEVILRCVPISNHLYFYWYRQILGQKVEFLVSFYNNEISEKSEIFDDQFSVERPDGSNFTLKIRSTKLEDSAMYFCASSDSGGRQPQHFGDGTRLSIL.

The chain carries TRBV7-3 and TRBJ1-3; TRBD1 is a possible D gene (5 bases). Trimming took 0 bases from V and 0 from J, leaving 9 bases between them. Germline V gene lookup returns CDR1 SGHTA and CDR2 FQGTGA. The length of the CDR3 is 16 residues. This CDR3 reads CASSLTGTGSGNTIYF. The CDR3 DNA is TGTGCCAGCAGCTTAACGGGCACAGGCTCTGGAAACACCATATATTTT.

J is TRBJ1-1 and V is TRBV6-4; perhaps TRBD1 as D (5 bases). Germline V gene sequence: CDR1 MRHNA, CDR2 SNTAGT. Trimming left V 4 bases short and J 1 base short, with 7 bases between. CDR3 length equals 13 residues. CDR3 DNA: TGTGCCAGCAGTGCCGACAGGAACACTGAAGCTTTCTTT. Its translation is CASSADRNTEAFF.

This clone was seen a single time. The chain combines TRBV28 with TRBJ1-5; the D gene is possibly TRBD1 (6 bases). Germline CDR1 and CDR2: MDHEN and SYDVKM. CDR3 length equals 13 residues. Trimming shortened V by 8 bases and J by 3 bases, and 11 bases separated the two germline ends. CDR3 nucleotides: TGTGCCAGCGAGTCAGGGGTCAATCAGCCCCAGCATTTT. Protein product: CASESGVNQPQHF.

The chain uses TRBV18 and TRBJ1-6, with TRBD1 identical over 9 bases. Germline trimming cut 2 bases from V and 9 bases from J; bases unmatched to any gene: 8. The CDR3 contains 16 residues. Germline V lookup: CDR1 KGHSH, CDR2 LQKENI. The CDR3 here is CASSPSDRGGGSPLHF. The CDR3 nucleotides are TGTGCCAGCTCACCATCAGACAGGGGGGGTGGTTCACCCCTCCACTTT.

This chain links TRBV28 with TRBJ1-1; 8 bases line up with TRBD1. Germline CDR1 is MDHEN and CDR2 is SYDVKM. The CDR3 spans 14 residues. V shed 5 bases, J shed 0 bases, and the junction held 2 bases outside the gene matches. As DNA, the CDR3 is TGTGCCAGCAGTACGGACAGGGTGAACACTGAAGCTTTCTTT. This gives the protein CASSTDRVNTEAFF. Full variable domain (rest looked up from reference TRBV28 and TRBJ1-1): DVKVTQSSRYLVKRTGEKVFLECVQDMDHENMFWYRQDPGLGLRLIYFSYDVKMKEKGDIPEGYSVSREKKERFSLILESASTNQTSMYLCASSTDRVNTEAFFGQGTRLTVV.

This chain links TRBV5-4 with TRBJ1-2, with TRBD1 identical over 10 bases. The CDR3 is made up of 14 amino acids. V trimming: 2 bases; J trimming: 8 bases; junction bases outside the gene matches: 6. Per germline, CDR1 SGHNT and CDR2 YYREEE (reference sequence). As DNA, the CDR3 is TGTGCCAGCAGCTTCCCGACAGGGGGCATGGGCTACACCTTC. Translating it yields CASSFPTGGMGYTF.

This clone turned up a few times. The J gene is TRBJ2-2, the V gene TRBV11-2; 10 positions agree with TRBD2. The CDR3 contains 15 residues. The germline V gene has CDR1 SGHAT and CDR2 FQNNGV. V shed 2 bases, J shed 11 bases, and the junction held 8 bases outside the gene matches. The CDR3 sequence is CASSLSGAGGPELFF. DNA for the CDR3: TGTGCCAGCAGCTTAAGCGGAGCGGGAGGGCCAGAGCTGTTTTTT.

The genes are TRBV7-9 and TRBJ2-7; D gene ambiguous. The V gene lost 4 bases and the J gene lost 10 bases, with 17 bases spanning the gap. From germline, CDR1 is SEHNR and CDR2 FQNEAQ (reference sequence). The CDR3 spans 13 residues. The CDR3, as DNA: TGTGCCAGCAGCTATCAACAGCACTCCCCTCAGTACTTC. Amino acids: CASSYQQHSPQYF.

In its sample, this clone was seen a few times. The rearrangement links TRBV5-4 to TRBJ1-1; D ambiguous. Trimming took 2 bases from V and 3 from J, leaving 8 bases between them. Germline loops: CDR1 SGHNT, CDR2 YYREEE (reference sequence). The CDR3 extends over 13 amino acids. The CDR3 nucleotides are TGTGCCAGCAGCTTAAGCGGATACACTGAAGCTTTCTTT. Translated, it gives CASSLSGYTEAFF.

In nucleotides, the CDR3 is TGTGCCAGCAGAACGGTCGGTGAGCAGTTCTTC. Translated: CASRTVGEQFF. The J gene is TRBJ2-1, the V gene TRBV25-1, with D unclear. The CDR3 contains 11 residues. The V end was cut by 6 bases, the J end by 9 bases, with 9 bases between. Germline CDR1 and CDR2: MGHDK and SYGVNS.

This clone turned up a few times. The chain combines TRBV5-4 with TRBJ1-4; 9 bases align to TRBD1. V dropped 4 bases and J dropped 8; count of bases not matched to a gene: 12. There are 16 residues in the CDR3. CDR1 SGHNT and CDR2 YYREEE come from the germline V gene (reference sequence). The CDR3 bases are TGTGCCAGCAGCAAACCACCGGGACAGGGAAGCGAAAAACTGTTTTTT. This translates into CASSKPPGQGSEKLFF.

This chain joins TRBV5-8 and TRBJ2-1, with 9 bases identical to TRBD1. The CDR3 totals 15 residues. Germline V gene data show CDR1 as SGHTS and CDR2 as YDEGEE. J lost 2 bases, V lost 6 bases, and 6 bases had no gene match. The CDR3 loop is CASNPRDRAYNEQFF. The DNA of the CDR3 is TGTGCCAGCAACCCCCGGGACAGGGCCTACAATGAGCAGTTCTTC.

For this clone: A read error may be the cause here, since a much bigger clone is one base away. Additional DNA sequences in this sample encode the identical CDR3. The chain uses TRBV6-9 and TRBJ2-7; TRBD1 matches at 10 bases. There are 15 residues in the CDR3. The ends lost 2 bases at V and 3 bases at J; junction bases unmatched: 4. Per germline, CDR1 MNHGY and CDR2 SVAAGI. CDR3 in amino acids: CASSYQGDRGYEQYF. CDR3 nucleotide sequence: TGTGCCAGCAGTTATCAAGGGGACAGGGGCTACGAGCAGTACTTC.

The rearrangement joins TRBV7-2 to TRBJ2-3; D may be TRBD1 (6 bases). Germline CDR1 SGHTA, CDR2 FQGNSA. V lost 0 bases and J 1 base, leaving 11 bases between the germline ends. There are 16 residues in the CDR3. CDR3 sequence: CASSLALAGGTDTQYF. The CDR3 DNA is TGTGCCAGCAGCTTAGCGCTGGCAGGGGGCACAGATACGCAGTATTTT. Based on the CDR3 plus reference TRBV7-2 and TRBJ2-3, the full variable domain is GAGVSQSPSNKVTEKGKDVELRCDPISGHTALYWYRQSLGQGLEFLIYFQGNSAPDKSGLPSDRFSAERTGGSVSTLTIQRTQQEDSAVYLCASSLALAGGTDTQYFGPGTRLTVL.

CDR3 nucleotides: TGTGCCAGCAGTGAATGGGGGACAGGAACAGAGAACAATGAGCAGTTCTTC. Translating gives CASSEWGTGTENNEQFF. The rearrangement links TRBV25-1 to TRBJ2-1, with 8 nucleotides matching TRBD1. The CDR3 is 17 amino acids. Per the germline V gene, CDR1 is MGHDK and CDR2 is SYGVNS. J gave up 5 bases and V 1 base, and 10 bases lay outside the gene matches.

A few counts support this clone. The rearrangement links TRBV7-9 to TRBJ2-1, with 12 bases fitting TRBD2. CDR3 length equals 16 residues. Germline V lookup: CDR1 SEHNR, CDR2 FQNEAQ (reference sequence). V was pared by 4 bases and J by 8 bases, with 9 bases of the junction left unmatched. CDR3 sequence reads: CASSYQGLAGPYEQFF. CDR3 DNA sequence: TGTGCCAGCAGCTACCAAGGACTAGCGGGACCCTATGAGCAGTTCTTC.

The chain has TRBV6-4 and TRBJ1-4; unclear D gene. V gave up 9 bases and J gave up 5 bases, with 16 bases separating them. CDR1 and CDR2 (germline): MRHNA, SNTAGT. CDR3 length: 14 residues. CDR3 in DNA: TGTGCCAGAATCCCGTTCGTTCAGAATGAAAAACTGTTTTTT. Its translation: CARIPFVQNEKLFF.

The V and J genes are TRBV5-1 and TRBJ1-2; 8 bases agree with TRBD1. The V and J ends lost 0 bases and 8 bases, in that order; junction bases with no gene match: 9. This CDR3 spans 15 amino acids. The germline CDR1 and CDR2 sequences are SGHRS and YFSETQ. The CDR3 sequence: CASSLGNDRGFGYTF. CDR3 nucleotides: TGCGCCAGCAGCTTGGGAAACGACAGGGGTTTCGGCTACACCTTC.

V and J are TRBV4-2 and TRBJ2-1; 12 bases agree with TRBD2. CDR3 length equals 15 residues. Germline V gives CDR1 LGHNA, CDR2 YNFKEQ. J gave up 5 bases and V 4 bases, and 3 bases lay outside the gene matches. Here the CDR3 reads CASSPGLAGNNEQFF. In DNA form, the CDR3 reads TGTGCCAGCAGCCCGGGACTAGCGGGCAACAATGAGCAGTTCTTC.

The chain carries TRBV5-1 and TRBJ2-5; 7 positions match TRBD2. The J segment lost 2 bases and the V segment lost 6 bases, leaving 7 bases of the junction unmatched. This CDR3 region has 14 residues. The V gene's germline CDR1 is SGHRS and CDR2 YFSETQ. CDR3: CASTTSARQETQYF. The CDR3 bases are TGCGCCAGCACCACTAGCGCCCGACAAGAGACCCAGTACTTC.